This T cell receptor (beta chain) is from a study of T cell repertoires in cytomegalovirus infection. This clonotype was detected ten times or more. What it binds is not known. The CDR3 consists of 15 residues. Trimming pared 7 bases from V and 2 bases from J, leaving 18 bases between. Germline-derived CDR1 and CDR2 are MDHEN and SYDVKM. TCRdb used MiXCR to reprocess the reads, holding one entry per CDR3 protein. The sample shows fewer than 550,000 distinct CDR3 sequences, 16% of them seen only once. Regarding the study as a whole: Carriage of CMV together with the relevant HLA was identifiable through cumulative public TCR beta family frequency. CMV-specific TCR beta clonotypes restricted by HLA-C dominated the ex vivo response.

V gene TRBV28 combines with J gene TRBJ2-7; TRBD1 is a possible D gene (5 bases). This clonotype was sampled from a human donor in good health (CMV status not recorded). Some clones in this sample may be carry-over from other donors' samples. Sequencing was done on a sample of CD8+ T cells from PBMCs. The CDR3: CASISLDSTPYEQYF. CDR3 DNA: TGTGCCAGCATCTCCCTCGACAGTACCCCCTACGAGCAGTACTTC.